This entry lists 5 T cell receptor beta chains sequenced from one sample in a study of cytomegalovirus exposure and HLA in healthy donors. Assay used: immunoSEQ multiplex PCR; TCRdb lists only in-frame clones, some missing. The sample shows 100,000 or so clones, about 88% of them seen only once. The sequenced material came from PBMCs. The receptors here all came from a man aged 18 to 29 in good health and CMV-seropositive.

Here the CDR3 DNA reads TGTGCCAGCACAACTAGCGGCTACAATGAGCAGTTCTTC. This encodes CASTTSGYNEQFF. This rearrangement joins TRBV2 to TRBJ2-1; 8 positions agree with TRBD2. Losses at the gene ends were 7 bases for V and 3 bases for J; bases not matched to a gene: 2. From germline, CDR1 is SNHLY and CDR2 FYNNEI. The CDR3 consists of 13 residues.

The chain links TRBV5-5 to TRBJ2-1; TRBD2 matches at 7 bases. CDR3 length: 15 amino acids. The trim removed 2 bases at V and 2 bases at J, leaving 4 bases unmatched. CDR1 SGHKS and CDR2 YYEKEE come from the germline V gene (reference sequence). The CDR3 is CASSLLAGPYNEQFF. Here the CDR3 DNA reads TGTGCCAGCAGCTTATTAGCGGGCCCCTACAATGAGCAGTTCTTC.

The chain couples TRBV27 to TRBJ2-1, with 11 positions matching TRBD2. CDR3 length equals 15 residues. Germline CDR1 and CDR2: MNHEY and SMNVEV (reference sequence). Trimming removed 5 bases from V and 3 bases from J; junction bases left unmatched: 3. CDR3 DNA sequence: TGTGCCAGCAGTCCCGGGACTAGCGGCTACAATGAGCAGTTCTTC. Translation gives CASSPGTSGYNEQFF.

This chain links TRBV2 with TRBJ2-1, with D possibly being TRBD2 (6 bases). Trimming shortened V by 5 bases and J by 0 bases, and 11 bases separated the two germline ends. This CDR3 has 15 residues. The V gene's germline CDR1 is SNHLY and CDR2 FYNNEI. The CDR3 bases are TGTGCCAGCAGTAAAATAGCGGACTCCTACAATGAGCAGTTCTTC. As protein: CASSKIADSYNEQFF. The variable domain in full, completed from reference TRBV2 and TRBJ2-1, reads EPEVTQTPSHQVTQMGQEVILRCVPISNHLYFYWYRQILGQKVEFLVSFYNNEISEKSEIFDDQFSVERPDGSNFTLKIRSTKLEDSAMYFCASSKIADSYNEQFFGPGTRLTVL.

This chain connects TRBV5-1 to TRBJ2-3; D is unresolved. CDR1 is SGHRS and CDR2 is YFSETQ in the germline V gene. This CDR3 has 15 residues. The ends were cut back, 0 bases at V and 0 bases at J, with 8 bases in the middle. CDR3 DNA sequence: TGCGCCAGCAGCTTGGACACCAGAAGCACAGATACGCAGTATTTT. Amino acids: CASSLDTRSTDTQYF.